Listed below are T cell receptor beta chains from one sample, sequenced in a study of early T cells in non-severe SARS-CoV-2 infection. TCRdb re-called the 5' RACE reads with MiXCR, one entry per CDR3 protein. Of approximately 50,000 distinct CDR3 sequences listed, approximately 8% were seen once; the top ten hold approximately 4.4%. The sequenced sample was whole blood. The receptors were gathered from an adult who was a healthcare worker with PCR-confirmed SARS-CoV-2 infection or an uninfected control (not recorded which). CDR3s include the opening cysteine and the closing phenylalanine or tryptophan. The order of the fields is J gene, clone size, V gene, D gene, CDR3 protein, CDR3 DNA. D genes are given only for firm matches. Not all rows give a size; the values are once, few, many and, for expanded clones, a class.

TRBJ2-6,many,TRBV9,-,CASSTRTDSSGANVLTF,TGTGCCAGCAGCACCCGGACAGACAGCTCTGGGGCCAACGTCCTGACTTTC
TRBJ2-1,-,TRBV28,-,CASRLHRVVNEQFF,TGTGCCAGCAGGTTGCACAGGGTAGTAAATGAGCAGTTCTTC
TRBJ2-7,few,TRBV6-6,-,CASSYGAGREQYF,TGTGCCAGCAGTTACGGCGCAGGGCGCGAGCAGTACTTC
TRBJ2-1,many,TRBV7-8,TRBD2,CASSLGGTSLYEQFF,TGTGCCAGCAGCTTAGGGGGGACTAGTCTCTATGAGCAGTTCTTC
TRBJ1-1,-,TRBV20-1,-,CSARGQGDTEAFF,TGCAGTGCTAGAGGGCAGGGTGACACTGAAGCTTTCTTT
TRBJ2-1,-,TRBV7-2,-,CASSLNGGGEQFF,TGTGCCAGCAGCTTAAACGGGGGCGGTGAGCAGTTCTTC
TRBJ2-2,-,TRBV29-1,TRBD2,CSVPSGTGELFF,TGCAGCGTCCCTAGCGGCACCGGGGAGCTGTTTTTT
TRBJ2-1,many,TRBV9,-,CASSVGLLGDEQFF,TGTGCCAGCAGCGTAGGGTTGCTGGGCGATGAGCAGTTCTTC
TRBJ1-1,-,TRBV18,TRBD1,CASLGTANTEAFF,TGTGCCAGCCTCGGGACAGCGAACACTGAAGCTTTCTTT
TRBJ2-1,few,TRBV20-1,-,CSAWSYNEQFF,TGCAGTGCTTGGTCTTACAATGAGCAGTTCTTC
TRBJ1-1,few,TRBV7-9,-,CASSGFSVNTEAFF,TGTGCCAGCAGCGGTTTTAGTGTGAACACTGAAGCTTTCTTT
TRBJ1-1,-,TRBV28,-,CASSPVGRIGGGTEAFF,TGTGCCAGCAGTCCCGTGGGGAGGATAGGAGGAGGCACTGAAGCTTTCTTT
TRBJ2-1,many,TRBV29-1,-,CSVDRTTYNEQFF,TGCAGCGTTGACAGAACTACCTACAATGAGCAGTTCTTC
TRBJ1-2,-,TRBV14,-,CASSQGGLDYGYTF,TGTGCCAGCAGCCAAGGTGGCCTTGACTATGGCTACACCTTC
TRBJ2-3,-,TRBV20-1,TRBD2,CSARGVAGGITDTQYF,TGCAGTGCTAGAGGGGTAGCGGGGGGGATCACAGATACGCAGTATTTT
TRBJ2-7,few,TRBV27,TRBD1,CASSNRGYEQYF,TGTGCCAGCAGTAACAGGGGTTACGAGCAGTACTTC
TRBJ2-3,-,TRBV4-1,TRBD2,CASSQDRLATDTQYF,TGCGCCAGCAGCCAAGATCGACTAGCGACCGATACGCAGTATTTT
TRBJ2-5,-,TRBV20-1,TRBD1,CSASDNRGRRETQYF,TGCAGTGCCAGCGATAACAGGGGGCGTAGGGAGACCCAGTACTTC
TRBJ2-3,-,TRBV20-1,-,CSARPPSRAGDTQYF,TGCAGTGCTAGACCCCCGAGTAGGGCCGGGGATACGCAGTATTTT
TRBJ2-1,-,TRBV11-2,-,CASSLSGSRSYNEQFF,TGTGCCAGCAGCTTATCGGGGAGTCGCTCCTACAATGAGCAGTTCTTC
TRBJ2-7,-,TRBV7-6,-,CASSRQDSYEQYF,TGTGCCAGCAGCCGACAGGACTCCTACGAGCAGTACTTC
TRBJ2-1,-,TRBV29-1,TRBD2,CSVLGLAGENEQFF,TGCAGCGTTCTCGGACTAGCGGGGGAAAATGAGCAGTTCTTC
TRBJ2-4,many,TRBV20-1,-,CSASTGAKNIQYF,TGCAGTGCTAGTACGGGAGCCAAAAACATTCAGTACTTC
TRBJ2-5,-,TRBV2,-,CASSEYGASPEF,TGTGCCAGCAGTGAATATGGGGCTTCCCCCGAGTTC
TRBJ1-1,-,TRBV3-1,-,CASSRNRDTEAFF,TGTGCCAGCAGCCGTAACAGGGACACTGAAGCTTTCTTT
TRBJ1-1,many,TRBV18,-,CASKDTTLNTEAFF,TGTGCCAGCAAAGACACTACACTGAACACTGAAGCTTTCTTT
TRBJ2-1,many,TRBV12-3/TRBV12-4,-,CASRVNSYNEQFF,TGTGCCAGCCGGGTAAACTCCTACAATGAGCAGTTCTTC
TRBJ2-4,few,TRBV28,-,CASTSPEGGVKNIQYF,TGTGCCAGCACTTCCCCGGAGGGTGGGGTCAAAAACATTCAGTACTTC
TRBJ1-2,few,TRBV20-1,-,CSAREAGGNYGYTF,TGCAGTGCTAGAGAGGCCGGAGGAAACTATGGCTACACCTTC
TRBJ1-5,few,TRBV5-1,-,CASSLVPVQRDDQPQHF,TGCGCCAGCAGCTTGGTACCAGTACAGCGGGACGATCAGCCCCAGCATTTT
TRBJ2-2,few,TRBV5-4,TRBD1,CASSLGGTGNTGELFF,TGTGCCAGCAGCTTGGGCGGGACAGGGAACACCGGGGAGCTGTTTTTT
TRBJ1-2,-,TRBV19,-,CASSARGRNYGYTF,TGTGCCAGTAGTGCCCGGGGGCGGAACTATGGCTACACCTTC
TRBJ2-7,few,TRBV13,-,CASSPNRLNELDEQYF,TGTGCCAGCAGCCCCAACAGACTAAATGAATTGGACGAGCAGTACTTC
TRBJ2-5,few,TRBV29-1,-,CSVESPGYHNGETQYF,TGCAGCGTTGAAAGCCCGGGATACCATAATGGAGAGACCCAGTACTTC
TRBJ1-2,few,TRBV6-2/TRBV6-3,-,CASSYANYGYTF,TGTGCCAGCAGTTACGCAAACTATGGCTACACCTTC
TRBJ2-7,-,TRBV4-2,-,CASSQNLLGGVSEQYF,TGTGCCAGCAGCCAAAACCTACTAGGGGGGGTCTCCGAGCAGTACTTC
TRBJ2-2,few,TRBV3-2,-,CASSLSAAGTGELFF,TGTGCCAGCAGCCTCTCCGCGGCGGGGACCGGGGAGCTGTTTTTT
TRBJ1-2,many,TRBV2,-,CASRRQVGNGYTF,TGTGCCAGCAGAAGACAGGTTGGAAATGGCTACACCTTC
TRBJ1-6,few,TRBV28,-,CASSFNLSGNSPLHF,TGTGCCAGCAGTTTTAATTTGTCGGGGAATTCACCCCTCCACTTT
TRBJ2-2,many,TRBV9,-,CASSVVLGELFF,TGTGCCAGCAGCGTGGTGCTCGGGGAGCTGTTTTTT
TRBJ1-1,many,TRBV12-3/TRBV12-4,-,CASSFRQFSGTEAFF,TGTGCCAGCAGCTTCAGACAATTTTCCGGCACTGAAGCTTTCTTT
TRBJ2-1,-,TRBV19,-,CASSGRGYNEQFF,TGTGCCAGTAGCGGGAGAGGGTACAATGAGCAGTTCTTC
TRBJ2-4,few,TRBV30,TRBD1,CAWGTGGNIQYF,TGTGCCTGGGGAACAGGGGGGAACATTCAGTACTTC
TRBJ2-7,few,TRBV29-1,TRBD2,CSVGRGYEQYF,TGCAGCGTTGGGCGGGGGTACGAGCAGTACTTC
TRBJ2-2,-,TRBV11-2,TRBD2,CASSLARTSGRAGELFF,TGTGCCAGCAGCTTAGCCCGGACTAGCGGGAGGGCCGGGGAGCTGTTTTTT
TRBJ1-1,-,TRBV28,-,CASSGDTNTEAFF,TGTGCCAGCAGTGGGGACACGAACACTGAAGCTTTCTTT
TRBJ2-3,many,TRBV28,TRBD2,CASSSSGGFTDTQYF,TGTGCCAGCAGCTCTAGCGGGGGATTCACAGATACGCAGTATTTT
TRBJ2-3,few,TRBV10-3,-,CAISESLQASKRTDTQYF,TGTGCCATCAGTGAGTCTCTCCAGGCCTCAAAACGCACAGATACGCAGTATTTT
TRBJ2-7,many,TRBV6-6,TRBD1,CASSYGSGGQVIEQYF,TGTGCCAGCAGTTACGGATCAGGGGGCCAGGTTATCGAGCAGTACTTC
TRBJ2-2,-,TRBV20-1,TRBD1,CSATRTGVNGELFF,TGCAGTGCTACAAGGACAGGGGTAAACGGGGAGCTGTTTTTT
TRBJ2-3,-,TRBV9,TRBD2,CASSKHSGGAVRDTQYF,TGTGCCAGCAGCAAGCATAGCGGGGGGGCCGTTCGAGATACGCAGTATTTT